This passage covers 10 T cell receptor beta chains from one sample sequenced in a study of blood T cell repertoires in COVID-19. The protocol was immunoSEQ multiplex PCR, while the TCRdb copy is restricted to in-frame clones and leaves out a portion. The sample includes approximately 170,000 clones, around 88% of them seen just once. Source material: peripheral blood. The source is a woman aged 65 to 85 who had recovered from COVID-19.

The chain uses TRBV6-6 and TRBJ1-1, with TRBD1 matching 8 bases. CDR1 is MNHNY and CDR2 is SVGAGI in the germline V gene (reference sequence). CDR3 length equals 13 residues. With V trimmed by 6 bases and J by 6 bases, 6 bases remained unmatched. CDR3 loop: CASRRTGSAEAFF. Written as DNA, the CDR3 is TGTGCCAGCAGACGGACAGGGTCCGCTGAAGCTTTCTTT.

This sequence joins TRBV6-5 and TRBJ2-5; TRBD1 matches 7 bases. The trim removed 6 bases at V and 2 bases at J, leaving 3 bases unmatched. The germline gives CDR1 MNHEY, CDR2 SVGAGI. The length of the CDR3 is 13 residues. Here the CDR3 reads CASRGTVQETQYF. The CDR3 DNA is TGTGCCAGCAGGGGGACAGTTCAAGAGACCCAGTACTTC.

This clone has only a few counts. This chain uses TRBV7-9 with TRBJ2-3; the D is unclear. Germline V gene data show CDR1 as SEHNR and CDR2 as FQNEAQ (reference sequence). The CDR3 length is 13 residues. V shed 2 bases and J shed 1 base, with 4 bases lying between them. CDR3 sequence: CASSLQGTDTQYF. CDR3 nucleotides: TGTGCCAGCAGCTTACAGGGCACAGATACGCAGTATTTT.

V usage is TRBV5-5 and J usage is TRBJ2-2; 10 bases line up with TRBD2. Germline V gives CDR1 SGHKS, CDR2 YYEKEE (reference sequence). This CDR3 contains 18 residues. Trimming removed 6 bases from V and 6 bases from J; junction bases left unmatched: 17. The CDR3 nucleotides read TGTGCCAGCACCAACCGACTAGCGGGCCCACTTCCGGCCGGGGAGCTGTTTTTT. This encodes CASTNRLAGPLPAGELFF.

This chain links TRBV7-9 with TRBJ1-2, with TRBD1 identical over 7 bases. Germline trimming cut 5 bases from V and 5 bases from J; bases unmatched to any gene: 5. The CDR3 spans 13 residues. The germline gives CDR1 SEHNR, CDR2 FQNEAQ (reference sequence). The CDR3 here is CASSMDRTYGYTF. CDR3 coding DNA: TGTGCCAGCAGCATGGACAGGACGTATGGCTACACCTTC.

This rearrangement joins TRBV3-1 (or the pseudogene TRBV3-2) to TRBJ2-1; 13 nucleotides align to TRBD2. In germline, CDR1 is LGHDT, CDR2 YNNKEL (reference sequence). V shed 4 bases, J shed 9 bases, and the junction held 12 bases outside the gene matches. This CDR3 spans 17 amino acids. In DNA form, the CDR3 reads TGTGCCAGCAGCCCCTACCAAACTAGCGGGAGGGCCGGTGAGCAGTTCTTC. It translates to CASSPYQTSGRAGEQFF.

This chain uses TRBV18 with TRBJ1-6, with D perhaps matching TRBD1 (6 bases). CDR1 and CDR2 from the germline V gene are KGHSH and LQKENI. V dropped 3 bases and J dropped 9 bases, with 18 bases sitting between them. There are 16 residues in the CDR3. The chain's CDR3 is CASSPLSQGIGSPLHF. Written as DNA, the CDR3 is TGTGCCAGCTCACCTCTCTCTCAGGGGATCGGTTCACCCCTCCACTTT. The full variable domain, rest sourced from reference TRBV18 and TRBJ1-6, is NAGVMQNPRHLVRRRGQEARLRCSPMKGHSHVYWYRQLPEEGLKFMVYLQKENIIDESGMPKERFSAEFPKEGPSILRIQQVVRGDSAAYFCASSPLSQGIGSPLHFGNGTRLTVT.

V and J are TRBV6-5 and TRBJ2-3; TRBD2 matches at 9 bases. The CDR3 consists of 14 residues. Germline CDR1 MNHEY, CDR2 SVGAGI. V was pared by 6 bases and J by 9 bases, with 10 bases of the junction left unmatched. CDR3 sequence reads: CASSPAAGGYTQYF. The CDR3 DNA is TGTGCCAGCAGCCCGGCCGCGGGGGGGTACACGCAGTATTTT.

The chain is built from TRBV14 and TRBJ2-1; TRBD1 might be the D (5 bases). The germline CDR1 and CDR2 sequences are SGHDN and FVKESK. The CDR3 loop spans 12 amino acids. V was cut by 1 base and J by 8 bases, with 6 bases left in between. The CDR3 protein is CASSQARDEQFF. CDR3 sequence (DNA): TGTGCCAGCAGCCAAGCCAGGGATGAGCAGTTCTTC.

The V gene is TRBV2, the J gene TRBJ2-4; 8 bases align to TRBD1. J lost 6 bases, V lost 4 bases, and 8 bases had no gene match. This CDR3 has 15 residues. CDR1 and CDR2 from the germline V gene are SNHLY and FYNNEI. The CDR3 is CASSADRETRNIQYF. The CDR3 DNA is TGTGCCAGCAGTGCGGACAGGGAAACCAGAAACATTCAGTACTTC.